The T cell receptor beta chain under discussion was sequenced for a study of identical twins (dated by TCRdb to 2016 to 2017). Broadly, across the study: To test whether fetal clonotypes persist, this study deep-sequenced TCR alpha and beta repertoires from monozygotic twins, from unrelated adults of various ages, and from cord blood. To rule out contamination, replicate twin experiments were performed at different times with different library preparation protocols.

The method behind the library was 5' RACE. Sequencing relied on an Illumina HiSeq 2000. Template switching added a universal primer binding site, and the final cDNA carried a unique molecular identifier that allowed TCR cDNA molecules to be counted accurately. First-strand cDNA for TCR alpha and beta chains was synthesized from specific primers in the conserved constant-segment region. To control for contamination, every cDNA library was double barcoded, receiving both a SMART-Mk sample barcode and Illumina barcodes. Two successive PCR steps introduced TruSeq adapter sequences along with Illumina sample barcodes. The Illumina HiSeq platform was used with custom primers to sequence TCR alpha and beta cDNA libraries. The authors processed their data as follows. Unique molecular identifiers were extracted from raw reads with MiGEC, and CDR3 positions were determined with MiXCR. Recombination models were inferred per individual with the repgenHMM and IGoR tools using an EM algorithm. The tcR package in R was used for shared clonotype analysis, with sharing normalized by the product of cloneset sizes. To study raw recombination without the effects of thymic and clonal selection, out-of-frame nonproductive sequences were analyzed. TCRdb redid the processing of the public reads, applying fastp at Q25 and MiXCR, and retained in-frame beta chains. When rows share a CDR3 protein, they turn into one entry using the most common DNA and genes. The V and J calls here are based on TCRdb, not the publication. Recorded for this sample are 500,000 or so distinct CDR3 sequences; 13% to 15% of them occurred a single time. About 0.54% of the sample belongs to the ten largest clones.

V drops 7 bases and J drops 1 base, leaving 14 bases in between. The cysteine opens and the phenylalanine closes a CDR3 of 14 amino acids. Only the CDR3 portion is preserved as DNA: 42 bases, with reading frame beginning at the first base. Reading the germline V gene gives CDR1 MGHDK and CDR2 SYGVNS. Overall study outcomes, separate from this receptor: Zero-insertion analyses could be partly confounded by invariant T cells such as MAIT and iNKT, though diverse VJ usage argued against such confounding for most clonotypes. Because the same donors could not be followed over many years, the conclusions relied on cross-sectional statistical analysis. In beta out-of-frame sequences, excess twin sharing was weaker, because having fewer shared sequences lowered the signal-to-noise ratio. Recombination models systematically underestimated out-of-frame TCR alpha sharing in monozygotic twins but agreed with sharing between unrelated individuals. Out-of-frame TCR alpha sequences shared between twins showed an excess of low generation-probability sequences compared with coincidental sharing between unrelated individuals. Fewer insertions were carried by abundant cord blood beta clonotypes; a weaker similar trend was observed in young adult naive repertoires, while no such trend was observed in memory repertoires.

Only healthy Caucasian donors were included. Three pairs of female monozygotic twins, all aged roughly 18 to 29 years, made up the twin cohort. CD4+ and CD8+ T cell populations were isolated with positive isolation kits from Invitrogen. The sample holds a few counts of this clonotype. It has no known antigen specificity. No much larger clone exists at a distance of one base, and base qualities are not known. This sample also appeared in a second study, on yellow fever vaccine responses in identical twins. Taken from the second paper: The authors reported that the T cell response to vaccination in identical twins appeared partly convergent and partly personalized. In identical twins, the study followed T cell clones that responded to the vaccine with precision.

The specimen was CD4+ T cells sorted from blood. The rearranged chain carries TRBV25-1 and TRBJ2-7, with the D gene possibly TRBD1 or TRBD2, each one fitting 7 bases. The TCR was taken from a young woman in good health. CDR3 loop: CASTGAGQSYEQYF. The nucleotides are TGTGCCAGCACCGGAGCGGGACAGTCCTACGAGCAGTACTTC.